Each of the 7 T cell receptor beta chains below was sequenced from the same sample in a study of Ad26.COV2.S vaccination and SARS-CoV-2 variants. Repertoires were generated with immunoSEQ multiplex PCR, while TCRdb's copy carries only in-frame clones and drops some. The data hold 400,000 to 450,000 clones, with 75% to 95% observed a single time. Treatment denoted: approximately 18 received Ad26.COV2.S at low or high dose, single or two shots; 5 received placebo; per-sample allocation not given. After the first vaccine or placebo injection, samples were drawn on day 63. This specimen was peripheral blood, taken in a trial of Ad26.COV2.S vaccine versus placebo. The receptor set was obtained from a person between 18 and 60 years old who received the Ad26.COV2.S COVID-19 vaccine or a placebo.

V is TRBV11-2 and J is TRBJ2-7; D uncertain. V dropped 1 base and J dropped 4 bases, with 11 bases sitting between them. Germline V gene sequence: CDR1 SGHAT, CDR2 FQNNGV. The CDR3 is 14 residues long. The CDR3 spells CASSLVPGTYEQYF. The DNA for the CDR3 is TGTGCCAGCAGCTTAGTTCCAGGAACTTACGAGCAGTACTTC.

The V call is TRBV6-5, the J call TRBJ2-5; D not resolved. The CDR3 spans 11 residues. Germline CDR1 reads MNHEY; CDR2 reads SVGAGI. V was clipped by 7 bases and J by 4 bases, with 7 bases between them. CDR3: CASMRRETQYF. Here the CDR3 DNA reads TGTGCCAGCATGCGCAGAGAGACCCAGTACTTC.

The V gene is TRBV11-2, the J gene TRBJ1-4; D uncertain. Trimming removed 4 bases from V and 3 bases from J, with 6 bases in between. The CDR3 has 13 residues. Germline CDR1 is SGHAT and CDR2 is FQNNGV. The CDR3 loop is CASSWRPNEKLFF. CDR3 nucleotides: TGTGCCAGCAGCTGGCGGCCTAATGAAAAACTGTTTTTT.

The V and J genes are TRBV7-2 and TRBJ2-5, with D unclear. The CDR3 totals 15 residues. Deletions cut 5 bases from V and 1 base from J, with 14 bases between. Germline V gene data show CDR1 as SGHTA and CDR2 as FQGNSA. The DNA for the CDR3 is TGTGCCAGCAGCCTAGGGTTTGAGTTCCAAGAGACCCAGTACTTC. Its protein is CASSLGFEFQETQYF.

This chain uses TRBV11-2 with TRBJ2-4; D ambiguous. This CDR3 spans 14 amino acids. Germline V gives CDR1 SGHAT, CDR2 FQNNGV. V was clipped by 0 bases and J by 1 base, with 4 bases between them. The chain's CDR3 is CASSLDFAKNIQYF. CDR3 nucleotide sequence: TGTGCCAGCAGCTTAGATTTTGCCAAAAACATTCAGTACTTC.

The V and J genes are TRBV11-2 and TRBJ2-1; tentatively, D is TRBD1 (5 bases). The CDR3 is 16 amino acids. The ends were cut back, 5 bases at V and 6 bases at J, with 20 bases in the middle. Germline V CDR1 and CDR2: SGHAT, FQNNGV. The CDR3 DNA follows: TGTGCCAGCAGCCCTACTGGGGCGCAGTGGGTCAATGAGCAGTTCTTC. Encoded protein: CASSPTGAQWVNEQFF.

V and J are TRBV7-3 and TRBJ2-3; D perhaps matches TRBD2 (6 bases). V was clipped by 4 bases and J by 0 bases, with 14 bases between them. From germline, CDR1 is SGHTA and CDR2 FQGTGA. This CDR3 has 16 residues. Here the CDR3 reads CASSYASGSSTDTQYF. Written as DNA, the CDR3 is TGTGCCAGCAGCTATGCAAGCGGGTCTAGCACAGATACGCAGTATTTT. The complete variable domain, with remaining parts taken from reference TRBV7-3 and TRBJ2-3, reads GAGVSQTPSNKVTEKGKYVELRCDPISGHTALYWYRQSLGQGPEFLIYFQGTGAADDSGLPNDRFFAVRPEGSVSTLKIQRTERGDSAVYLCASSYASGSSTDTQYFGPGTRLTVL.